This is a list of T cell receptor beta chains from one sample in a study of cytomegalovirus exposure and HLA in healthy donors. Libraries were prepared by immunoSEQ multiplex PCR; TCRdb keeps only in-frame clonotypes and omits some of them. This table holds about 140,000 clones, 80% found once. Sequencing was carried out using PBMCs. The receptors shown here come from a middle-aged man in good health and CMV-seronegative. CDR3s include the opening cysteine and the closing phenylalanine or tryptophan. The D gene is left open where the match is weak. For some rows the clone size is stated as once, few or many, or as a class when expanded; others skip it.

>TRBV5-1|TRBJ2-7|NA|TRBD2
CASSLGTSGGAYEQYF
TGCGCCAGCAGCTTGGGGACTAGCGGGGGGGCCTACGAGCAGTACTTC
>TRBV5-1|TRBJ2-5|once|NA
CASSLGGQFQETQYF
TGCGCCAGCAGCTTGGGAGGACAGTTTCAAGAGACCCAGTACTTC
>TRBV5-1|TRBJ1-1|NA|NA
CASSLTAGRPNTEAFF
TGCGCCAGCAGCTTGACAGCGGGCAGACCGAACACTGAAGCTTTCTTT
>TRBV7-3|TRBJ1-5|NA|NA
CASSSGRNQPQHF
TGTGCCAGCAGCTCCGGTAGAAATCAGCCCCAGCATTTT
>TRBV7-9|TRBJ1-2|few|NA
CASSPLLGYTF
TGTGCCAGCAGCCCTCTCCTAGGCTACACCTTC
>TRBV5-1|TRBJ1-3|NA|NA
CASSLVGQIVSGNTIYF
TGCGCCAGCAGCTTGGTAGGACAGATAGTCTCTGGAAACACCATATATTTT
>TRBV27|TRBJ2-1|NA|NA
CASSLRGGPNNEQFF
TGTGCCAGCAGTTTGAGGGGGGGTCCCAACAATGAGCAGTTCTTC
>TRBV5-1|TRBJ1-2|NA|TRBD1
CASSKPQGEVGYTF
TGCGCCAGCAGCAAACCTCAGGGGGAAGTTGGCTACACCTTC
>TRBV7-9|TRBJ1-3|NA|TRBD1
CASSRTGGEGNTIYF
TGTGCCAGCAGCCGGACAGGGGGCGAGGGAAACACCATATATTTT
>TRBV7-9|TRBJ2-5|NA|NA
CASSPGSQETQYF
TGTGCCAGCAGCCCCGGGAGCCAAGAGACCCAGTACTTC
>TRBV28|TRBJ2-7|NA|NA
CASSFRYEQYF
TGTGCCAGCAGTTTCCGCTACGAGCAGTACTTC
>TRBV6-1|TRBJ1-2|NA|NA
CASLRVASEGYTF
TGTGCCAGCCTCAGGGTTGCTTCAGAGGGCTACACCTTC
>TRBV6-1|TRBJ2-7|NA|NA
CASSELSLSYEQYF
TGTGCCAGCAGTGAACTCAGTCTCTCCTACGAGCAGTACTTC
>TRBV5-6|TRBJ2-3|NA|NA
CASSFPGAPDTQYF
TGTGCCAGCAGCTTCCCAGGGGCCCCAGATACGCAGTATTTT
>TRBV11-1|TRBJ2-7|once|TRBD1
CASRNAPGQGLSEQYF
TGTGCCAGCAGAAATGCTCCGGGACAGGGTCTCTCCGAGCAGTACTTC
>TRBV5-6|TRBJ1-1|NA|TRBD1
CASSLGQGPGRNTEAFF
TGTGCCAGCAGCTTGGGACAGGGACCCGGACGGAACACTGAAGCTTTCTTT
>TRBV5-5|TRBJ1-5|NA|NA
CASSLELGGERQPQHF
TGTGCCAGCAGCTTGGAACTCGGCGGGGAAAGGCAGCCCCAGCATTTT
>TRBV7-8|TRBJ2-2|NA|TRBD1
CASSLPGQGSTGELFF
TGTGCCAGCAGCTTACCGGGACAGGGGAGCACCGGGGAGCTGTTTTTT
>TRBV6-5|TRBJ2-2|NA|NA
CASRRGKSTGELFF
TGTGCCAGCAGACGAGGGAAATCAACCGGGGAGCTGTTTTTT
>TRBV6-1|TRBJ2-1|few|NA
CASMDYYNEQFF
TGTGCCAGCATGGACTACTACAATGAGCAGTTCTTC
>TRBV6-1|TRBJ1-2|NA|NA
CASSEEDSLGLGYTF
TGTGCCAGCAGTGAGGAGGATTCGTTAGGGCTTGGCTACACCTTC
>TRBV6-5|TRBJ2-5|NA|NA
CASSTGEETQYF
TGTGCCAGCAGCACGGGGGAAGAGACCCAGTACTTC
>TRBV14|TRBJ2-2|once|NA
CASSQDLGPGELFF
TGTGCCAGCAGCCAAGACCTAGGCCCCGGGGAGCTGTTTTTT
>TRBV9|TRBJ1-1|NA|TRBD1
CASGTGGTNTEAFF
TGTGCCAGCGGGACAGGGGGTACGAACACTGAAGCTTTCTTT
>TRBV19|TRBJ2-1|NA|NA
CASSIDLTGVSSYNEQFF
TGTGCCAGTAGTATAGATCTAACAGGAGTCAGCTCCTACAATGAGCAGTTCTTC
>TRBV7-2|TRBJ1-1|few|TRBD1
CASSSRQGTEAFF
TGTGCCAGCAGCTCCCGACAGGGCACTGAAGCTTTCTTT
>TRBV19|TRBJ1-4|medium-sized|NA
CASTGVRGLFF
TGTGCCAGTACCGGGGTAAGGGGGCTGTTTTTT
>TRBV6-6|TRBJ2-7|NA|TRBD1
CASRTGTGLDEQYF
TGTGCCAGCAGAACCGGGACAGGTCTGGACGAGCAGTACTTC
>TRBV29-1|TRBJ1-1|NA|NA
CSVEDGGRIDFF
TGCAGCGTTGAAGACGGGGGGCGAATCGATTTCTTT
>TRBV18|TRBJ2-5|NA|TRBD2
CASSPSGIQETQYF
TGTGCCAGCTCTCCTAGCGGGATCCAAGAGACCCAGTACTTC
>TRBV4-1|TRBJ2-7|NA|TRBD1
CASSLKGDSSYEQYF
TGCGCCAGCAGCCTAAAAGGGGACAGTTCCTACGAGCAGTACTTC
>TRBV19|TRBJ1-5|NA|TRBD1
CASSIGRQGANQPQHF
TGTGCCAGTAGTATAGGCCGACAGGGGGCAAATCAGCCCCAGCATTTT
>TRBV15|TRBJ2-2|NA|TRBD2
CATSRVGGRAPGELFF
TGTGCCACCAGCAGAGTTGGCGGGAGGGCCCCCGGGGAGCTGTTTTTT
>TRBV30|TRBJ2-5|NA|NA
CAWSVDGLGRYF
TGTGCCTGGAGTGTAGACGGACTGGGCCGGTACTTC
>TRBV18|TRBJ1-1|NA|TRBD1
CASSPRQGADTEAFF
TGTGCCAGCTCACCGCGACAGGGGGCGGACACTGAAGCTTTCTTT
>TRBV9|TRBJ1-2|NA|NA
CASSPGSPNYGYTF
TGTGCCAGCAGCCCGGGGAGTCCTAACTATGGCTACACCTTC
>TRBV10-1|TRBJ2-7|few|TRBD1
CASSEGQGRGEQYF
TGCGCCAGCAGTGAGGGACAGGGCCGAGGGGAGCAGTACTTC
>TRBV6-1|TRBJ1-1|few|NA
CASSGGGRTEAFF
TGTGCCAGCAGTGGGGGAGGTCGGACTGAAGCTTTCTTT
>TRBV28|TRBJ1-6|NA|NA
CASLAASSRNSPLHF
TGTGCCAGCCTAGCGGCCAGCAGTAGGAATTCACCCCTCCACTTT
>TRBV6-6|TRBJ1-4|NA|TRBD1
CASGDSATNEKLFF
TGTGCCAGCGGGGACAGTGCAACTAATGAAAAACTGTTTTTT
>TRBV18|TRBJ2-2|NA|NA
CASSTITGELFF
TGTGCCAGCTCAACAATCACCGGGGAGCTGTTTTTT
>TRBV5-1|TRBJ1-2|NA|TRBD1
CASSLSRDRGAWGYTF
TGCGCCAGCAGCTTGTCCCGGGACAGGGGAGCGTGGGGCTACACCTTC
>TRBV6-6|TRBJ2-3|once|NA
CASRERTSTDTQYF
TGTGCCAGCAGGGAACGGACTAGCACAGATACGCAGTATTTT
>TRBV6-1|TRBJ1-1|few|NA
CASSDLVQKNTEAFF
TGTGCCAGCAGTGACTTGGTCCAGAAGAACACTGAAGCTTTCTTT
>TRBV4-1|TRBJ1-4|NA|NA
CASSQDKSLRREKLFF
TGCGCCAGCAGCCAAGATAAGAGTCTTAGGAGGGAAAAACTGTTTTTT
>TRBV30|TRBJ1-1|once|TRBD1
CAWKRKGARNTEAFF
TGTGCCTGGAAAAGGAAGGGGGCGAGGAACACTGAAGCTTTCTTT